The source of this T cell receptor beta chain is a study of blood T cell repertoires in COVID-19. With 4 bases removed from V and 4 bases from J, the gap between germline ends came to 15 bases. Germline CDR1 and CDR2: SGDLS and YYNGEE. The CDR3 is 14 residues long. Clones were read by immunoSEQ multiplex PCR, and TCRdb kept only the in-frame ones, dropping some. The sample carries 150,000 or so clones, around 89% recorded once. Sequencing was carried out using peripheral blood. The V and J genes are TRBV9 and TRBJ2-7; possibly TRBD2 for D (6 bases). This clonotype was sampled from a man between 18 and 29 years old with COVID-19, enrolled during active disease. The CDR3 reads CASSPTHAGYEQYF. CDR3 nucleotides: TGTGCCAGCAGCCCCACCCACGCGGGGTACGAGCAGTACTTC. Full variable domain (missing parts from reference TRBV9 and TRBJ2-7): DSGVTQTPKHLITATGQRVTLRCSPRSGDLSVYWYQQSLDQGLQFLIQYYNGEERAKGNILERFSAQQFPDLHSELNLSSLELGDSALYFCASSPTHAGYEQYFGPGTRLTVT.